The source of this T cell receptor (beta chain) is a study of human T cells and chemical hapten exposure. The CDR3 is 12 amino acids. The ends lost 7 bases at V and 7 bases at J; junction bases unmatched: 9. The germline V gene has CDR1 SQVTM and CDR2 ANQGSEA. This clonotype was found many times. TCRdb re-derived calls from the RACE reads in MiXCR, one entry per CDR3 protein. The sample has 280,000 or so distinct CDR3 sequences; around 7.3% are singletons. The time point: pre-sensitization, week 0. As to treatment: therapeutic diphenylcyclopropenone sensitization with weekly scalp DPC. V is TRBV29-1 and J is TRBJ2-5; 7 positions match TRBD1. This clonotype originated in a man younger than 35 with alopecia areata. Some clones in this sample may be carry-over from other donors' samples. Sequencing was performed on whole blood, taken in connection with sensitization to the hapten diphenylcyclopropenone (DPC). CDR3 nucleotide sequence: TGCAGCGAAAGACAGGGCTCAGGGACCCAGTACTTC. Its protein product is CSERQGSGTQYF.